Shown below are 18 T cell receptor beta chains from a single sample sequenced in a study of CD8+ T cells in alopecia areata. In each case, RNA was isolated and then reverse transcribed into cDNA as the sequencing template. The repertoire was sequenced with immunoSEQ multiplex PCR; TCRdb's copy has only in-frame clones and lacks some. The data contain around 200,000 clones, 63% of them singletons. The sample consisted of CD4+ T cells sorted from blood, taken at week 0. These receptors originate from a human donor with alopecia areata.

The chain couples TRBV15 to TRBJ1-2; 8 bases are shared with TRBD1. The CDR3 is 16 amino acids. Germline V gives CDR1 LNHNV, CDR2 YYDKDF (reference sequence). The trim removed 0 bases at V and 4 bases at J, leaving 7 bases unmatched. CDR3 DNA: TGTGCCACCAGCAGAGATACCGGGACAGGATTCTATGGCTACACCTTC. Its translation is CATSRDTGTGFYGYTF.

This clone was seen only a few times. J is TRBJ1-4 and V is TRBV5-6, with a tentative D call TRBD1 (6 bases). V lost 4 bases and J 8 bases, leaving 12 bases between the germline ends. Germline values: CDR1 SGHDT, CDR2 YYEEEE. There are 13 residues in the CDR3. DNA for the CDR3: TGTGCCAGCAGCAAACAGGGAGCCGAAAAACTGTTTTTT. It yields the protein CASSKQGAEKLFF.

This clone was detected once. The chain links TRBV29-1 to TRBJ1-2; no reliable D call. Between the trimmed V and J ends, which lost 7 bases and 6 bases, there was a span of 21 bases. Germline V gene lookup returns CDR1 SQVTM and CDR2 ANQGSEA. The CDR3 covers 14 residues. The CDR3 coding sequence is TGCAGCGCCAGAAGCGGCGGCGGGGTGCATGGCTACACCTTC. Amino acids: CSARSGGGVHGYTF.

The chain couples TRBV7-7 to TRBJ1-1; D not certain. Germline CDR1 is SSHAT and CDR2 is FNYEAQ (reference sequence). V gave up 2 bases and J gave up 1 base, with 5 bases separating them. The CDR3 loop spans 13 amino acids. The CDR3 sequence: CASSLSENTEAFF. The CDR3, as DNA: TGTGCCAGCAGCTTAAGTGAGAACACTGAAGCTTTCTTT.

The chain links TRBV27 to TRBJ2-6; D may be TRBD1 (6 bases). Trimming shortened V by 5 bases and J by 0 bases, and 14 bases separated the two germline ends. The germline V gene has CDR1 MNHEY and CDR2 SMNVEV (reference sequence). The CDR3 runs 17 residues. The CDR3 nucleotides are TGTGCCAGCAGTCGGGACACCTGGGCCTCTGGGGCCAACGTCCTGACTTTC. Protein: CASSRDTWASGANVLTF.

The sample holds a few counts of this clone. This sequence joins TRBV30 and TRBJ2-2, with 8 bases fitting TRBD1. Germline assignment: CDR1 GTSNPN and CDR2 SVGIG (reference sequence). The CDR3 sequence is 14 residues long. Germline trimming cut 2 bases from V and 5 bases from J; bases unmatched to any gene: 4. The CDR3 spells CAWSHGQGTGELFF. The CDR3 region has the DNA TGTGCCTGGAGTCACGGACAGGGAACCGGGGAGCTGTTTTTT.

This chain links TRBV10-3 with TRBJ2-2; possible D gene TRBD1, 5 bases. From germline, CDR1 is ENHRY and CDR2 SYGVKD. Trimming removed 6 bases from V and 7 bases from J, with 9 bases in between. The length of the CDR3 is 12 residues. DNA of the CDR3: TGTGCCATCAGGCAGGGTTACGGGGAGCTGTTTTTT. Translation: CAIRQGYGELFF.

The DNA of the CDR3 is TGCAGCGTTCGACCAATCGGGGGTGCAGATACGCAGTATTTT. It codes for CSVRPIGGADTQYF. The V and J genes are TRBV29-1 and TRBJ2-3, with a possible D match to TRBD2 (6 bases). This CDR3 is built from 14 residues. Germline V CDR1 and CDR2: SQVTM, ANQGSEA. V lost 5 bases, J lost 4 bases, and 16 bases lay in between.

The rearrangement links TRBV4-1 to TRBJ2-7; no firm D call. CDR3 length: 14 residues. Germline V gives CDR1 MGHRA, CDR2 YSYEKL. V shed 0 bases and J shed 5 bases, with 11 bases lying between them. CDR3 amino acids: CASSQDFYWHEQYF. Here the CDR3 DNA reads TGCGCCAGCAGCCAAGATTTTTACTGGCACGAGCAGTACTTC.

On this clone: This likely reflects a read error, since a far larger clone is one base away. The V gene is TRBV25-1, the J gene TRBJ2-3; tentatively, D is TRBD1 or TRBD2 (5 bases each). The CDR3 runs to 13 residues. V dropped 3 bases and J dropped 1 base, with 5 bases sitting between them. In germline, CDR1 is MGHDK, CDR2 SYGVNS. The CDR3 DNA sequence: TGTGCCAGCAGTGAGGGGGGCACAGATACGCAGTATTTT. This gives the protein CASSEGGTDTQYF.

This sequence joins TRBV10-3 and TRBJ2-5; D unresolved. The V end lost 10 bases, the J end lost 1 base, and 7 bases lay between the germline ends. Germline values: CDR1 ENHRY, CDR2 SYGVKD. The CDR3 consists of 11 residues. CDR3: CATAIQETQYF. The CDR3 bases are TGTGCCACCGCAATCCAAGAGACCCAGTACTTC.

Note on this clone: A read error may produce the germline difference seen at one junction end. For the CDR3, the DNA is TGTGCCAGCAGCTTAGGGACACACTACGAACAGTACTTC. This sequence encodes CASSLGTHYEQYF. The chain has TRBV7-2 and TRBJ2-7; maybe TRBD1 (5 bases). Per the germline V gene, CDR1 is SGHTA and CDR2 is FQGNSA. The CDR3 has 13 residues.

The V gene is TRBV7-9, the J gene TRBJ2-3; D unclear. The germline CDR1 and CDR2 sequences are SEHNR and FQNEAQ (reference sequence). This CDR3 has 14 amino acids. The germline V and J ends were trimmed by 3 bases and 4 bases, with 11 bases remaining between them. The CDR3 reads CASSFGSVADTQYF. CDR3 nucleotides: TGTGCCAGCAGCTTCGGGTCTGTGGCAGATACGCAGTATTTT.

This clone was counted only a few times. V is TRBV5-1 and J is TRBJ1-5; possible D gene TRBD1, 6 bases. Looked up from germline, CDR1 is SGHRS and CDR2 is YFSETQ. CDR3 length: 13 residues. V lost 4 bases to trimming and J lost 9 bases, with 14 bases between them. The CDR3: CASSETGPGPQHF. The DNA for the CDR3 is TGCGCCAGCAGCGAAACAGGGCCGGGGCCCCAGCATTTT.

This clone was seen ten or more times. The chain joins TRBV7-2 to TRBJ1-1; D perhaps matches TRBD1 (5 bases). In germline, CDR1 is SGHTA, CDR2 FQGNSA. The CDR3 runs 11 residues. The V gene lost 5 bases and the J gene lost 11 bases, with 12 bases spanning the gap. For the CDR3, the DNA is TGTGCCAGCAGCCAGGGTATTCGGGCTTTCTTT. Protein: CASSQGIRAFF.

The table lists this clone with a few counts. CDR3 loop: CSVGSQVNTEAFF. CDR3 nucleotides: TGCAGCGTTGGATCCCAGGTGAACACTGAAGCTTTCTTT. The rearrangement joins TRBV29-1 to TRBJ1-1; no firm D call. Germline-derived CDR1 and CDR2 are SQVTM and ANQGSEA. The CDR3 has 13 residues. Trimming removed 4 bases at V and 0 bases at J, with 9 bases between.

The chain has TRBV29-1 and TRBJ1-1; 7 bases are shared with TRBD1. Germline trimming cut 2 bases from V and 5 bases from J; bases unmatched to any gene: 5. From germline, CDR1 is SQVTM and CDR2 ANQGSEA. The CDR3 has 13 amino acids. DNA for the CDR3: TGCAGCGTTGAACCAGGGGGTGATACTGAAGCTTTCTTT. This codes for CSVEPGGDTEAFF.

The chain employs TRBV9 and TRBJ2-3; D gene uncertain. The CDR3 covers 14 residues. Germline assignment: CDR1 SGDLS and CDR2 YYNGEE. Trimming removed 3 bases at V and 3 bases at J, with 11 bases between. CDR3 amino acids: CASSATWSTDTQYF. CDR3 nucleotides: TGTGCCAGCAGCGCAACGTGGAGTACAGATACGCAGTATTTT.